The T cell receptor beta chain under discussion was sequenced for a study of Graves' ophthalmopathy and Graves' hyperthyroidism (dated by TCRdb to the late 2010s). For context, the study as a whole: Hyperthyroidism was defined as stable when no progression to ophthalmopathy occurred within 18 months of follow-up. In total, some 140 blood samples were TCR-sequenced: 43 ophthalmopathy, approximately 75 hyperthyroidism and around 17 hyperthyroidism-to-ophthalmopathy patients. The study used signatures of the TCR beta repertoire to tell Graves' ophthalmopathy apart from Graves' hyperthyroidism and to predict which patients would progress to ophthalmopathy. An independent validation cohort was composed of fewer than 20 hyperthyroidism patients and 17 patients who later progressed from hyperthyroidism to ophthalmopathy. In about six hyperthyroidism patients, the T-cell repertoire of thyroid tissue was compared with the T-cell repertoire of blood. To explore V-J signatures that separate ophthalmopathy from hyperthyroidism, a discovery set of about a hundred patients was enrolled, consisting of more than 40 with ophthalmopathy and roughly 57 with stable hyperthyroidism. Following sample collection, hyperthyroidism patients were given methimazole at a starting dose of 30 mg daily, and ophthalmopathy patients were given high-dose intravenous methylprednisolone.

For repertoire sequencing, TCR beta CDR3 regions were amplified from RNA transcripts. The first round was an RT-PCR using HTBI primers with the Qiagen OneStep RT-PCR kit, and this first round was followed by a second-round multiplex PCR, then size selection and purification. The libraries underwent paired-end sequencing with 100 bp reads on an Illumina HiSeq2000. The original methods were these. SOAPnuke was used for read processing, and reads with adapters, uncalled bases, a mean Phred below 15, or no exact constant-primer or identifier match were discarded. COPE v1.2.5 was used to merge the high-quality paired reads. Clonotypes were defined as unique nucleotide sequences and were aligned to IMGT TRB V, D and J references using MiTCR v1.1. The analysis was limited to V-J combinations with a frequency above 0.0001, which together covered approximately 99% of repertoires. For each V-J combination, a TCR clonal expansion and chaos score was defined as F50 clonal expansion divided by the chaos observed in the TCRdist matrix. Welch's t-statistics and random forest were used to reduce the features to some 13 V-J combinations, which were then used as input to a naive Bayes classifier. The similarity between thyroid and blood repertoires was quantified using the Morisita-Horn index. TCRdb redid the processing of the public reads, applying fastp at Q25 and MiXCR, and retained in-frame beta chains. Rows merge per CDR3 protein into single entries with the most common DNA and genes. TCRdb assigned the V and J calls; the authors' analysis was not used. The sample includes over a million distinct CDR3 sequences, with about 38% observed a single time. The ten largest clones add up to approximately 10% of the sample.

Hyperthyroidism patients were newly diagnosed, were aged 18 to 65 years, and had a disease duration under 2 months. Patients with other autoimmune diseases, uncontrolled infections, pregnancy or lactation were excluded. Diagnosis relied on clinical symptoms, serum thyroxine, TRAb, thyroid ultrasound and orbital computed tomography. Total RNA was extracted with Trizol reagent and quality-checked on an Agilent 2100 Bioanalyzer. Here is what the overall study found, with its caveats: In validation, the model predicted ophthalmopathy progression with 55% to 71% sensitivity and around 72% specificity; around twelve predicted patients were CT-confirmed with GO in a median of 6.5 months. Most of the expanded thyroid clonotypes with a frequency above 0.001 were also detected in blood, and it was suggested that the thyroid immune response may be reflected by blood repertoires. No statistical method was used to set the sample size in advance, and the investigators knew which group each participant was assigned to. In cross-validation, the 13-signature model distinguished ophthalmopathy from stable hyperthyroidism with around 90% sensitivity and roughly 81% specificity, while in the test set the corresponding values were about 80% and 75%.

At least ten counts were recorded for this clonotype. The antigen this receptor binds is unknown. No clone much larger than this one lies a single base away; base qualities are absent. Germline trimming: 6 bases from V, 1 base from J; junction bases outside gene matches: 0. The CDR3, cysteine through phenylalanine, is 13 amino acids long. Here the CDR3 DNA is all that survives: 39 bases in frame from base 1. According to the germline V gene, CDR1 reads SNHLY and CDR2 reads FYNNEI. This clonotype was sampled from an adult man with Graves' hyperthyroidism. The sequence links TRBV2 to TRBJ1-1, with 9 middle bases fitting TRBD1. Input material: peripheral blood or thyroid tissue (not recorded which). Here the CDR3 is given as CASRTGGNTEAFF. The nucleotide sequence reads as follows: TGTGCCAGCAGGACAGGGGGGAACACTGAAGCTTTCTTT.